The clone carrying this T cell receptor (beta chain) came up many times. The antigen is unknown. These data originate in a study of T cells in Graves' hyperthyroidism and ophthalmopathy. Overall study findings and caveats: Before onset, by a median of approximately 6.8 months, the model predicted ophthalmopathy.

The V gene's germline CDR1 is MDHEN and CDR2 SYDVKM. The CDR3 runs to 13 residues. V dropped 2 bases and J dropped 7 bases, with 11 bases sitting between them. It was RNA transcripts that yielded the amplified TCR beta CDR3 regions. During a first-round RT-PCR of the TCR CDR3, the HTBI primer set was used. In TCRdb, the multiplex PCR reads were re-called with MiXCR into one record per CDR3 protein. Altogether a few hundred thousand distinct CDR3 sequences are present, about a sixth being singletons, with the ten largest covering just under 45%. This TCR derives from a man aged 35-49 years with Graves' hyperthyroidism. Sequencing used blood. The V and J genes are TRBV28 and TRBJ1-2, with unresolved D. The CDR3 region has the DNA TGTGCCAGCAGTTTAGTCGGTCGTACTGGCTACACCTTC. It translates to CASSLVGRTGYTF.